Given below is one T cell receptor beta chain in context. The data were obtained in a study of cytomegalovirus exposure and HLA in healthy donors. Germline V lookup: CDR1 SGHDT, CDR2 YYEEEE. Germline trimming cut 3 bases from V and 8 bases from J; bases unmatched to any gene: 6. This CDR3 is built from 14 residues. The PCR used 60 Vbeta and 13 Jbeta primers. Sequenced by immunoSEQ multiplex PCR; TCRdb stores in-frame clones only, minus some. This sample has about 99,000 clones, with 79% found just once. The material sequenced was PBMCs. V gene TRBV5-6 combines with J gene TRBJ1-2; TRBD1 matches 11 bases. The receptor was derived from a male donor in good health and CMV-seropositive. CDR3 coding DNA: TGTGCCAGCAGCTCTATTGGACAGGGGGCAGGCTACACCTTC. Amino acids: CASSSIGQGAGYTF.